The 32 T cell receptor beta chains reported below all come from one sample, sequenced in a study of PD-1 blockade in classical Hodgkin lymphoma. Clones were read by immunoSEQ multiplex PCR, and TCRdb kept only the in-frame ones, dropping some. Among about 86,000 clones listed, roughly 89% were seen once. Each patient's relapse followed autologous stem cell transplantation, and brentuximab vedotin exposure varied. Sequencing was performed on peripheral blood mononuclear cells (PBMCs), taken before the second cycle of nivolumab. All receptors derive from a human donor with classical Hodgkin lymphoma.

This clone was seen more than once but under ten times. The rearrangement joins TRBV9 to TRBJ1-2; D remains ambiguous. The V and J ends lost 2 bases and 2 bases respectively, with 7 bases between them. The CDR3 runs to 13 residues. Germline CDR1 SGDLS, CDR2 YYNGEE. The CDR3 sequence is CASSVVPNYGYTF. CDR3 coding DNA: TGTGCCAGCAGCGTGGTACCCAACTATGGCTACACCTTC.

This clone was seen only once. The DNA for the CDR3 is TGCGCCAGCAGGTCCCAAGGGGGGCCCGGGGAGACCCAGTACTTC. Its protein is CASRSQGGPGETQYF. The chain couples TRBV5-1 to TRBJ2-5; D may be TRBD1 or TRBD2 (6 bases each). CDR1 is SGHRS, CDR2 YFSETQ, per germline. Trimming removed 5 bases from V and 5 bases from J, with 19 bases in between. The CDR3 runs to 15 residues. Looking up the rest from reference TRBV5-1 and TRBJ2-5 gives the full variable domain: KAGVTQTPRYLIKTRGQQVTLSCSPISGHRSVSWYQQTPGQGLQFLFEYFSETQRNKGNFPGRFSGRQFSNSRSEMNVSTLELGDSALYLCASRSQGGPGETQYFGPGTRLLVL.

J is TRBJ2-7 and V is TRBV27, with D unclear. This CDR3 is built from 13 residues. Germline-derived CDR1 and CDR2 are MNHEY and SMNVEV (reference sequence). V lost 10 bases to trimming and J lost 2 bases, with 15 bases between them. CDR3 nucleotide sequence: TGTGCCACCCAAGGTGGCTTCCCCTACGAGCAGTACTTC. Its translation is CATQGGFPYEQYF.

This clone was detected only once. The chain couples TRBV2 to TRBJ2-5, with 7 bases identical to TRBD2. Per the germline V gene, CDR1 is SNHLY and CDR2 is FYNNEI. V lost 6 bases and J lost 5; bases outside the gene matches: 15. The CDR3 has 16 amino acids. DNA of the CDR3: TGTGCCAGCAGAATCAGATTAGCGGGTGGGGGTGAGACCCAGTACTTC. Amino acid sequence: CASRIRLAGGGETQYF. The full variable domain, with the rest looked up from reference TRBV2 and TRBJ2-5, is EPEVTQTPSHQVTQMGQEVILRCVPISNHLYFYWYRQILGQKVEFLVSFYNNEISEKSEIFDDQFSVERPDGSNFTLKIRSTKLEDSAMYFCASRIRLAGGGETQYFGPGTRLLVL.

The rearrangement joins TRBV29-1 to TRBJ2-1, with 7 bases fitting TRBD2. Per the germline V gene, CDR1 is SQVTM and CDR2 is ANQGSEA. The CDR3 sequence is 14 residues long. Losses at the gene ends were 3 bases for V and 4 bases for J; bases not matched to a gene: 6. The CDR3 nucleotides read TGCAGCGTTGATCGGACTAGGGTTTACAATGAGCAGTTCTTC. Residues: CSVDRTRVYNEQFF.

The chain is built from TRBV5-1 and TRBJ2-7; 12 bases align to TRBD2. Germline V gene data show CDR1 as SGHRS and CDR2 as YFSETQ. With 5 bases clipped from V and 5 bases from J, the junction kept 8 bases outside the gene matches. CDR3 size: 15 residues. This chain's CDR3 is CASSLTSGSWDEQYF. CDR3 coding DNA: TGCGCCAGCAGTTTGACTAGCGGGAGTTGGGACGAGCAGTACTTC.

This clone was counted between two and nine times. The V and J genes are TRBV21-1 and TRBJ1-4; the table calls TRBD1, which could not be checked here. TRBV21-1 is a pseudogene. The CDR3 length is 17 residues. Here the CDR3 reads CASSKKGHSNLNEKLFF. CDR3 bases: TGTGCCAGCAGCAAAAAGGGACACAGTAACCTTAATGAAAAACTGTTTTTT.

The rearrangement links TRBV5-5 to TRBJ2-1, with TRBD1 identical over 11 bases. The CDR3 extends over 19 amino acids. J gave up 0 bases and V 4 bases, and 12 bases lay outside the gene matches. Germline values: CDR1 SGHKS, CDR2 YYEKEE (reference sequence). In DNA, the CDR3 is TGTGCCAGCAGCCGTACCGGGACAGGGGGATCCCGCTCCTACAATGAGCAGTTCTTC. It is translated as CASSRTGTGGSRSYNEQFF.

The chain joins TRBV5-1 to TRBJ1-4; D perhaps matches TRBD1 (6 bases). In germline, CDR1 is SGHRS, CDR2 YFSETQ. V was shortened by 3 bases and J by 0 bases, with 18 bases between the two germline ends. The CDR3 runs to 18 residues. The CDR3 bases are TGCGCCAGCAGCTGGGGGCGTAGTTCCGGTGCAACTAATGAAAAACTGTTTTTT. This encodes CASSWGRSSGATNEKLFF.

This clone occurred a few times. The chain uses TRBV14 and TRBJ1-3; D not resolved. From germline, CDR1 is SGHDN and CDR2 FVKESK. The CDR3 extends over 15 amino acids. The V and J ends lost 4 bases and 0 bases respectively, with 10 bases between them. CDR3 in amino acids: CASSPLLTSGNTIYF. As DNA, the CDR3 is TGTGCCAGCAGCCCCCTCCTAACCTCTGGAAACACCATATATTTT.

V is TRBV6-5 and J is TRBJ2-1, with 10 bases lining up with TRBD1. The CDR3 covers 15 residues. CDR1 and CDR2 from the germline V gene are MNHEY and SVGAGI. The trim removed 4 bases at V and 3 bases at J, leaving 3 bases unmatched. This chain's CDR3 is CASSSTGGGYNEQFF. The DNA for the CDR3 is TGTGCCAGCAGTTCGACAGGGGGCGGCTACAATGAGCAGTTCTTC.

DNA of the CDR3: TGTGCCAGCAGCGTAGGTTTTGGGGACAGGATGTTGGACGAGCAGTACTTC. It encodes CASSVGFGDRMLDEQYF. The chain combines TRBV9 with TRBJ2-7, with 8 bases aligning to TRBD1. V trimming: 0 bases; J trimming: 5 bases; junction bases outside the gene matches: 13. Germline V lookup: CDR1 SGDLS, CDR2 YYNGEE. This CDR3 contains 17 residues.

The V gene is TRBV11-2, the J gene TRBJ1-1; TRBD1 is a possible D gene (6 bases). Germline V gives CDR1 SGHAT, CDR2 FQNNGV. This CDR3 has 15 residues. The V end was cut by 3 bases, the J end by 0 bases, with 11 bases between. The CDR3 sequence: CASSLSGAVNTEAFF. Here the CDR3 DNA reads TGTGCCAGCAGCTTGTCGGGGGCAGTGAACACTGAAGCTTTCTTT.

This clone was counted once. This chain links TRBV10-3 with TRBJ1-1, with D maybe TRBD1 (5 bases). Between the trimmed V and J ends, which lost 0 bases and 0 bases, there was a span of 8 bases. The CDR3 is 15 residues long. From germline, CDR1 is ENHRY and CDR2 SYGVKD. The CDR3 DNA reads as TGTGCCATCAGTGAGTCTGGGGGTCTGAACACTGAAGCTTTCTTT. It translates to CAISESGGLNTEAFF.

The chain joins TRBV2 to TRBJ2-7; D unresolved. This CDR3 has 12 amino acids. Deletions cut 3 bases from V and 2 bases from J, with 5 bases between. CDR1 and CDR2 (germline): SNHLY, FYNNEI. The CDR3 DNA follows: TGTGCCAGCAGTGATACAGCCTACGAGCAGTACTTC. Protein: CASSDTAYEQYF.

The chain employs TRBV5-4 and TRBJ2-7; 8 bases fit TRBD1. CDR3 length: 16 amino acids. Trimming at V came to 0 bases and at J to 1 base, leaving 6 bases not matched to a gene. Germline CDR1 SGHNT, CDR2 YYREEE (reference sequence). The CDR3 loop reads CASSLAGWTGSYEQYF. The CDR3 bases are TGTGCCAGCAGCTTGGCTGGCTGGACAGGGTCCTACGAGCAGTACTTC.

The V call is TRBV11-2, the J call TRBJ2-3; 8 bases agree with TRBD2. The CDR3 covers 18 residues. V lost 5 bases to trimming and J lost 2 bases; unmatched junction nucleotides: 15. Per germline, CDR1 SGHAT and CDR2 FQNNGV. CDR3 bases: TGTGCCAGCAGCCCGAGACACCCGGGACTAGGGATCACAGATACGCAGTATTTT. It codes for CASSPRHPGLGITDTQYF.

This clone turned up a few times. This chain links TRBV20-1 with TRBJ1-1; a possible D gene is TRBD1 (5 bases). This CDR3 region has 11 residues. Germline CDR1 is DFQATT and CDR2 is SNEGSKA (reference sequence). V was shortened by 7 bases and J by 6 bases, with 12 bases between the two germline ends. The CDR3 is CSGGGFAEAFF. The CDR3 DNA follows: TGCAGTGGGGGGGGATTCGCTGAAGCTTTCTTT.

This chain joins TRBV5-1 and TRBJ2-7; unclear D gene. Trimming left V 0 bases short and J 1 base short, with 8 bases between. CDR1 is SGHRS and CDR2 is YFSETQ in the germline V gene. The CDR3 is made up of 14 amino acids. The CDR3 DNA reads as TGCGCCAGCAGCTTGGCCCTTGGGTCCTACGAGCAGTACTTC. Protein sequence: CASSLALGSYEQYF.

The chain joins TRBV7-3 to TRBJ2-2, with D perhaps matching TRBD2 (5 bases). Germline loops: CDR1 SGHTA, CDR2 FQGTGA. The CDR3 covers 14 residues. V lost 6 bases to trimming and J lost 4 bases, with 12 bases between them. In DNA form, the CDR3 reads TGTGCCAGCAGTAGTGTAGGGAGCACCGGGGAGCTGTTTTTT. It codes for CASSSVGSTGELFF.

The chain couples TRBV27 to TRBJ2-7, with TRBD1 as a possible D gene (7 bases). Per germline, CDR1 MNHEY and CDR2 SMNVEV (reference sequence). The CDR3 sequence is 13 residues long. Trimming shortened V by 5 bases and J by 5 bases, and 13 bases separated the two germline ends. CDR3 nucleotides: TGTGCCAGCAGTGCGGGACAGCCCAACGAGCAGTACTTC. Encoded protein: CASSAGQPNEQYF.

The chain combines TRBV6-5 with TRBJ1-5; no clear D. This CDR3 has 13 residues. With 3 bases removed from V and 6 bases from J, the gap between germline ends came to 9 bases. Per the germline V gene, CDR1 is MNHEY and CDR2 is SVGAGI. The CDR3 region has the DNA TGTGCCAGCAGTTATACCTCTAGTCAGCCCCAGCATTTT. Its translation: CASSYTSSQPQHF.

The J gene is TRBJ1-1, the V gene TRBV11-2; TRBD1 might be the D (5 bases). From germline, CDR1 is SGHAT and CDR2 FQNNGV. The CDR3 is 13 residues long. Trimming removed 1 base at V and 5 bases at J, with 8 bases between. DNA for the CDR3: TGTGCCAGCAGCTTAGGGCAGGGTACTGAAGCTTTCTTT. Its translation is CASSLGQGTEAFF.

The chain carries TRBV5-1 and TRBJ1-2, with D uncertain. Trimming shortened V by 1 base and J by 3 bases, and 7 bases separated the two germline ends. Germline V lookup: CDR1 SGHRS, CDR2 YFSETQ. The CDR3 covers 13 residues. The CDR3 coding sequence is TGCGCCAGCAGCTTGAGTGGGGACTATGGCTACACCTTC. Its translation: CASSLSGDYGYTF. The full variable domain, completed using reference TRBV5-1 and TRBJ1-2, is KAGVTQTPRYLIKTRGQQVTLSCSPISGHRSVSWYQQTPGQGLQFLFEYFSETQRNKGNFPGRFSGRQFSNSRSEMNVSTLELGDSALYLCASSLSGDYGYTFGSGTRLTVV.

V is TRBV6-6 and J is TRBJ2-1; D is possibly TRBD2 (6 bases). The CDR3 length is 15 residues. Germline CDR1 MNHNY, CDR2 SVGAGI (reference sequence). Deletions cut 5 bases from V and 5 bases from J, with 16 bases between. CDR3 region: CASSLRGERDNEQFF. The CDR3 nucleotides are TGTGCCAGCAGTCTGCGGGGTGAGAGGGACAATGAGCAGTTCTTC.

The chain couples TRBV4-2 to TRBJ2-2; D ambiguous. This CDR3 has 15 residues. V lost 0 bases and J lost 4, with 9 bases in between. Germline CDR1 and CDR2: LGHNA and YNFKEQ. This chain's CDR3 is CASSQDFLVTGELFF. DNA of the CDR3: TGTGCCAGCAGCCAAGACTTTCTCGTCACCGGGGAGCTGTTTTTT.

The chain combines TRBV6-5 with TRBJ2-7; D gene ambiguous. V shed 3 bases and J shed 1 base, with 13 bases lying between them. CDR3 length: 15 amino acids. Germline CDR1 is MNHEY and CDR2 is SVGAGI. The CDR3: CASSYRSFGSYEQYF. As DNA, the CDR3 is TGTGCCAGCAGTTATCGTAGTTTCGGTTCCTACGAGCAGTACTTC.

The chain links TRBV4-1 to TRBJ1-1; D is ambiguous. V shed 1 base and J shed 0 bases, with 18 bases lying between them. This CDR3 has 18 residues. Germline lookup yields CDR1 MGHRA and CDR2 YSYEKL. CDR3 protein: CASSQGRNTFNLNTEAFF. The CDR3 DNA sequence: TGCGCCAGCAGCCAAGGAAGAAACACCTTTAATTTGAACACTGAAGCTTTCTTT.

This clone qualifies as medium-sized. The CDR3 here is CASSEGVSDTEAFF. CDR3 in DNA: TGTGCCAGCAGCGAAGGTGTTTCGGACACTGAAGCTTTCTTT. The chain couples TRBV9 to TRBJ1-1; no clear D gene. V lost 3 bases and J lost 3, with 12 bases in between. Germline CDR1 reads SGDLS; CDR2 reads YYNGEE. The CDR3 consists of 14 residues. The full variable domain, its missing parts supplied by reference TRBV9 and TRBJ1-1, is DSGVTQTPKHLITATGQRVTLRCSPRSGDLSVYWYQQSLDQGLQFLIQYYNGEERAKGNILERFSAQQFPDLHSELNLSSLELGDSALYFCASSEGVSDTEAFFGQGTRLTVV.

J is TRBJ1-3 and V is TRBV19, with TRBD1 matching 8 bases. This CDR3 has 16 amino acids. The V gene end was trimmed by 5 bases and the J gene end by 4 bases; junction bases not matched to a gene: 10. Germline CDR1 LNHDA, CDR2 SQIVND (reference sequence). The CDR3 bases are TGTGCCAGTAGTCCCGGGACAGGTCTCCTCGGAAACACCATATATTTT. Amino acid sequence: CASSPGTGLLGNTIYF.

This sequence joins TRBV18 and TRBJ2-7; 13 positions match TRBD2. The V gene end was trimmed by 6 bases and the J gene end by 3 bases; junction bases not matched to a gene: 5. Germline-derived CDR1 and CDR2 are KGHSH and LQKENI. The CDR3 extends over 15 amino acids. CDR3 in amino acids: CASSRGTSGIYEQYF. The CDR3 DNA is TGTGCCAGCTCTCGAGGGACTAGCGGGATCTACGAGCAGTACTTC. The entire variable domain, with the rest obtained from reference TRBV18 and TRBJ2-7, is as follows: NAGVMQNPRHLVRRRGQEARLRCSPMKGHSHVYWYRQLPEEGLKFMVYLQKENIIDESGMPKERFSAEFPKEGPSILRIQQVVRGDSAAYFCASSRGTSGIYEQYFGPGTRLTVT.

The chain recombines TRBV19 with TRBJ1-4, with D unresolved. The germline V gene has CDR1 LNHDA and CDR2 SQIVND (reference sequence). The CDR3 has 16 residues. Trimming stripped 5 bases from V and 5 bases from J, with 18 bases between. The CDR3 DNA is TGTGCCAGTAGTGACGAGCCGGGGAATCCGAATGAAAAACTGTTTTTT. Amino acids: CASSDEPGNPNEKLFF. The full variable domain, in which reference TRBV19 and TRBJ1-4 provide the parts outside the CDR3, is DGGITQSPKYLFRKEGQNVTLSCEQNLNHDAMYWYRQDPGQGLRLIYYSQIVNDFQKGDIAEGYSVSREKKESFPLTVTSAQKNPTAFYLCASSDEPGNPNEKLFFGSGTQLSVL.